This T cell receptor beta chain was recorded in a study of CD8 T cells in Susac syndrome. On the study more broadly: Within the sequenced Susac syndrome patient group, five or six exhibited active disease and about eight were in remission. Treatment at blood withdrawal was none, corticosteroids, or intravenous immunoglobulin alone in Susac syndrome patients.

This clonotype was picked up one time. Reverse transcription used roughly 0.45 to 1 ug RNA and random hexamers. With immunoSEQ multiplex PCR, TCR beta CDR3 was amplified across 54 Vbeta and 13 Jbeta. One entry per CDR3 protein results from TCRdb running MiXCR on the immunoSEQ multiplex PCR reads. The sample shows about 180,000 distinct CDR3 sequences, 94% of them seen only once. With V trimmed by 5 bases and J by 4 bases, 10 bases remained unmatched. The germline CDR1 and CDR2 sequences are DFQATT and SNEGSKA (reference sequence). This CDR3 has 14 amino acids. CD8+ and CD4+ T cells circulating in blood were sequenced for TCR beta.

The clonotype originates from a human donor with Susac syndrome. The sample consisted of CD4+ T cells from PBMCs. This chain connects TRBV20-1 to TRBJ1-1; 7 nucleotides line up with TRBD1. CDR3 region: CSASWGAGGTEAFF. The CDR3 DNA follows: TGCAGTGCTTCCTGGGGGGCAGGGGGCACTGAAGCTTTCTTT.